These 5 T cell receptor beta chains were sequenced from one sample in a study of blood T cells in healthy people across ages. Sample-barcoded 5' priming and a J-beta primer mix drove a second PCR of about 7 to 12 cycles. TCRdb redid the calling of the 5' RACE reads with MiXCR, one entry per CDR3 protein. The sample yields approximately 1.5 million distinct CDR3 sequences, around 36% seen once. The sample taken for sequencing was blood. The receptors derive from a woman between 25 and 40 years old in good health.

The chain uses TRBV10-3 and TRBJ2-2; the D is unclear. CDR1 is ENHRY and CDR2 is SYGVKD in the germline V gene. This CDR3 spans 12 amino acids. Deletions cut 3 bases from V and 4 bases from J, with 3 bases between. CDR3 region: CAISDVTGELFF. For the CDR3, the DNA is TGTGCCATCAGTGATGTCACCGGGGAGCTGTTTTTT.

J is TRBJ2-1 and V is TRBV4-1, with D uncertain. The CDR3 is 14 amino acids. Germline V lookup: CDR1 MGHRA, CDR2 YSYEKL. Trimming left V 5 bases short and J 0 bases short, with 8 bases between. The CDR3 loop is CASSEKSSYNEQFF. CDR3 DNA sequence: TGCGCCAGCAGCGAGAAGAGCTCCTACAATGAGCAGTTCTTC.

This chain uses TRBV27 with TRBJ2-1; 11 bases match TRBD1. The germline V gene has CDR1 MNHEY and CDR2 SMNVEV (reference sequence). The CDR3 contains 15 residues. V trimming: 2 bases; J trimming: 8 bases; junction bases outside the gene matches: 5. CDR3 sequence: CASSLRDRGVDEQFF. The DNA of the CDR3 is TGTGCCAGCAGTTTAAGGGACAGGGGGGTCGATGAGCAGTTCTTC.

CDR3 sequence (DNA): TGTGCCAGCAGCCAGAGGGACGTGCTTAATTCACCCCTCCACTTT. It translates to CASSQRDVLNSPLHF. The rearrangement uses TRBV3-1 and TRBJ1-6; perhaps TRBD1 as D (5 bases). The germline V and J ends were trimmed by 3 bases and 6 bases, with 12 bases remaining between them. From germline, CDR1 is LGHDT and CDR2 YNNKEL (reference sequence). The CDR3 loop spans 15 amino acids.

The J gene is TRBJ2-1, the V gene TRBV5-1; 13 nucleotides line up with TRBD2. The CDR3 totals 16 residues. Looked up from germline, CDR1 is SGHRS and CDR2 is YFSETQ. The V gene end was trimmed by 4 bases and the J gene end by 2 bases; junction bases not matched to a gene: 3. CDR3 loop: CASSGGTSGAYNEQFF. The CDR3 DNA follows: TGCGCCAGCAGCGGAGGGACTAGCGGGGCCTACAATGAGCAGTTCTTC.